This is a list of T cell receptor beta chains from one sample in a study of blood T cell repertoires in COVID-19. Clones were sequenced by immunoSEQ multiplex PCR, and TCRdb holds only the in-frame ones, with some missing. The top ten hold around 7.7% of the sample, which has approximately 160,000 clones, approximately 85% seen once. Sequencing was carried out using peripheral blood. These receptors originate from a man between 40 and 49 years old who had recovered from COVID-19. The CDR3 runs from the conserved cysteine through the conserved F or W. The D gene is left open where the match is weak. The size field is filled for only some rows; it gives once, few, many or a size class.

J | V | D | size | CDR3 | DNA
TRBJ2-7 | TRBV27 | TRBD2 | - | CASSFGTSGTYEQYF | TGTGCCAGCAGTTTCGGGACTAGCGGAACCTACGAGCAGTACTTC
TRBJ1-5 | TRBV21-1 | - | - | CASSKAWTGVDQPQHF | TGTGCCAGCAGCAAAGCCTGGACAGGGGTTGATCAGCCCCAGCATTTT
TRBJ2-1 | TRBV5-6 | - | - | CASSYSLEQFF | TGTGCCAGCAGCTATTCACTTGAGCAGTTCTTC
TRBJ1-1 | TRBV7-9 | - | - | CASSLLGANTEAFF | TGTGCCAGCAGCTTACTAGGGGCCAACACTGAAGCTTTCTTT
TRBJ1-2 | TRBV5-5 | - | - | CASSGQPDYGYTF | TGTGCCAGCAGCGGACAACCTGACTATGGCTACACCTTC
TRBJ2-5 | TRBV6-5 | - | - | CASTPVSGMQTQYF | TGTGCCAGCACCCCCGTTAGCGGTATGCAGACCCAGTACTTC
TRBJ2-7 | TRBV7-2 | TRBD1 | - | CASSRTGTYEQYF | TGTGCCAGCAGCCGGACAGGGACCTACGAGCAGTACTTC
TRBJ1-3 | TRBV5-6 | - | - | CASSLNTVSGNTIYF | TGTGCCAGCAGCTTAAACACCGTCTCTGGAAACACCATATATTTT
TRBJ1-2 | TRBV24-1 | - | - | CATSQSLIAGTSSGYTF | TGTGCCACCAGTCAGTCCCTGATAGCCGGGACATCTTCGGGCTACACCTTC
TRBJ1-3 | TRBV10-1 | TRBD1 | - | CASSESRTGTHTIYF | TGCGCCAGCAGTGAGTCGAGGACAGGGACCCACACCATATATTTT
TRBJ1-2 | TRBV12-3/TRBV12-4 | TRBD1 | few | CASVWTGNGYTF | TGTGCCAGCGTGTGGACAGGGAATGGCTACACCTTC
TRBJ1-4 | TRBV30 | TRBD1 | - | CAWSRQGANEKLFF | TGTGCCTGGAGTCGACAGGGAGCTAATGAAAAACTGTTTTTT
TRBJ2-1 | TRBV18 | - | - | CASSPLGGDGRNEQFF | TGTGCCAGCTCACCCTTAGGGGGAGATGGTCGGAATGAGCAGTTCTTC
TRBJ2-3 | TRBV27 | - | - | CASINRHRDGFTDTQYF | TGTGCCAGCATAAACCGTCACAGGGATGGGTTCACAGATACGCAGTATTTT
TRBJ1-6 | TRBV4-3 | TRBD1 | few | CASSQVGSQGIYSPLHF | TGCGCCAGCAGCCAAGTGGGGTCACAGGGGATTTATTCACCCCTCCACTTT
TRBJ2-7 | TRBV6-6 | - | - | CASTRGGGLYEQYF | TGTGCCAGCACCCGAGGGGGGGGACTCTACGAGCAGTACTTC
TRBJ2-7 | TRBV7-3 | - | - | CASSLGLNYEQYF | TGTGCCAGCAGTTTGGGACTTAACTACGAGCAGTACTTC
TRBJ2-2 | TRBV29-1 | TRBD1 | - | CSALGTGGPGELFF | TGCAGCGCCCTAGGGACAGGGGGTCCCGGGGAGCTGTTTTTT
TRBJ2-7 | TRBV6-5 | - | few | CASTGTLRGTEQYF | TGTGCCAGCACGGGGACTCTCAGAGGAACCGAGCAGTACTTC
TRBJ2-4 | TRBV27 | - | once | CASSLSRQGIQYF | TGTGCCAGCAGTTTATCCCGCCAGGGCATTCAGTACTTC
TRBJ1-1 | TRBV7-9 | - | few | CASTQRADGSEAFF | TGTGCCAGCACCCAACGGGCAGATGGGAGTGAAGCTTTCTTT
TRBJ2-5 | TRBV2 | TRBD2 | - | CASSTTSGGQETQYF | TGTGCCAGCAGTACGACTAGCGGGGGTCAAGAGACCCAGTACTTC
TRBJ1-4 | TRBV2 | TRBD1 | - | CASSELGQGHHNEKLFF | TGTGCCAGCAGTGAATTAGGACAGGGACACCATAATGAAAAACTGTTTTTT
TRBJ2-2 | TRBV19 | - | - | CASSIDLPAGELFF | TGTGCCAGTAGTATAGATCTTCCCGCCGGGGAGCTGTTTTTT
TRBJ1-6 | TRBV20-1 | - | - | CSASSRSGNSPLHF | TGCAGTGCTAGTAGTAGGAGTGGGAATTCACCCCTCCACTTT
TRBJ2-2 | TRBV15 | - | - | CATSREPGGGELFF | TGTGCCACCAGCAGAGAGCCGGGTGGCGGGGAGCTGTTTTTT
TRBJ2-3 | TRBV6-1 | - | once | CASSEGRGLDTQYF | TGTGCCAGCAGTGAAGGCAGGGGTTTAGATACGCAGTATTTT
TRBJ2-5 | TRBV10-3 | TRBD2 | - | CAISDPVAGMETQYF | TGTGCCATCAGTGATCCCGTAGCGGGAATGGAGACCCAGTACTTC
TRBJ1-3 | TRBV7-6 | - | - | CASSLASMWSLSGNTIYF | TGTGCCAGCAGCTTAGCATCTATGTGGTCACTCTCTGGAAACACCATATATTTT
TRBJ2-7 | TRBV10-3 | TRBD2 | - | CAISEPPYGAGDSYEQYF | TGTGCCATCAGTGAGCCGCCTTATGGGGCGGGGGACTCATACGAGCAGTACTTC
TRBJ1-5 | TRBV30 | - | few | CAWSVGQFNQPQHF | TGTGCCTGGAGTGTCGGACAATTCAATCAGCCCCAGCATTTT
TRBJ2-1 | TRBV28 | TRBD2 | - | CASSFFGLAGDREQFF | TGTGCCAGCAGTTTCTTTGGACTAGCGGGAGATAGAGAGCAGTTCTTC
TRBJ1-6 | TRBV6-5 | - | - | CASSYRGNSPLHF | TGTGCCAGCAGTTACAGGGGTAATTCACCCCTCCACTTT
TRBJ2-5 | TRBV2 | TRBD1 | once | CASIPGQGQETQYF | TGTGCCAGCATCCCGGGACAGGGCCAAGAGACCCAGTACTTC
TRBJ1-2 | TRBV19 | - | - | CASSISGDNPIYGYTF | TGTGCCAGTAGTATTAGCGGAGACAACCCCATATATGGCTACACCTTC
TRBJ2-1 | TRBV12-3/TRBV12-4 | TRBD2 | - | CASSFGRDEQFF | TGTGCCAGCAGTTTTGGGAGGGATGAGCAGTTCTTC
TRBJ2-7 | TRBV4-1 | TRBD1 | - | CALGTSETGLSYEQYF | TGCGCCCTGGGCACGTCCGAGACAGGGCTCTCCTACGAGCAGTACTTC
TRBJ1-2 | TRBV6-5 | - | once | CASIRTTGVNNGYTF | TGTGCCAGCATTCGAACGACAGGAGTTAACAATGGCTACACCTTC
TRBJ2-2 | TRBV9 | - | - | CASSVGGATNTGELFF | TGTGCCAGCAGCGTAGGAGGAGCGACGAACACCGGGGAGCTGTTTTTT
TRBJ1-5 | TRBV10-3 | TRBD1 | - | CAISESDRGYQPQHF | TGTGCCATCAGTGAGTCCGACAGGGGGTATCAGCCCCAGCATTTT
TRBJ1-3 | TRBV2 | - | - | CASKLFYVKGSGNTIYF | TGTGCCAGCAAACTTTTTTACGTTAAGGGGTCTGGAAACACCATATATTTT
TRBJ2-7 | TRBV7-2 | - | - | CASSPGRRGWEQYF | TGTGCCAGCAGCCCAGGACGGCGGGGTTGGGAGCAGTACTTC